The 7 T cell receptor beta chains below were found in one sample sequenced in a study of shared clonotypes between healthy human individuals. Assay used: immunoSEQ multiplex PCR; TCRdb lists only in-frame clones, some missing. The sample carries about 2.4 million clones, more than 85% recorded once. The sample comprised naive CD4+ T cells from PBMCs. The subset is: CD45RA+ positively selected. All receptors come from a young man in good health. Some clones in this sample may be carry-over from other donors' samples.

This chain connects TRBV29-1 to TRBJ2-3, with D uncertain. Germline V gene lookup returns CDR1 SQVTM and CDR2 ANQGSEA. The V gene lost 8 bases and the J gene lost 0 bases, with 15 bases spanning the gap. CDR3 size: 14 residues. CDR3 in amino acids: CSTKGPISTDTQYF. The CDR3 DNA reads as TGCAGCACAAAGGGTCCGATCAGCACAGATACGCAGTATTTT.

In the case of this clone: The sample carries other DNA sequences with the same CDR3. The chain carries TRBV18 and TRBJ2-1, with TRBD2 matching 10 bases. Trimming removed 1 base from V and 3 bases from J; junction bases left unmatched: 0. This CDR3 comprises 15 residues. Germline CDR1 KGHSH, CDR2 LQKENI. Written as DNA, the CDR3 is TGTGCCAGCTCACCACTAGCGGGAGGCTACAATGAGCAGTTCTTC. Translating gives CASSPLAGGYNEQFF.

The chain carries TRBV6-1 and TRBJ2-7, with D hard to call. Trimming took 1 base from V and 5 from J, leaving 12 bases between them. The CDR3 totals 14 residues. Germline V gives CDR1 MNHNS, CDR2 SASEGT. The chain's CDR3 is CASSEGHPGNEQYF. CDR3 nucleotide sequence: TGTGCCAGCAGTGAAGGGCACCCTGGCAACGAGCAGTACTTC.

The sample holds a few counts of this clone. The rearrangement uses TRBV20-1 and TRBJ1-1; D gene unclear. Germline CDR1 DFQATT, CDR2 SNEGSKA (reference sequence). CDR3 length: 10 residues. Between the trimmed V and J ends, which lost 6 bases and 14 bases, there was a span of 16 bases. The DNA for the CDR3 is TGCAGTGCAAGGGTCCCGACGAGGTTCTTT. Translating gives CSARVPTRFF.

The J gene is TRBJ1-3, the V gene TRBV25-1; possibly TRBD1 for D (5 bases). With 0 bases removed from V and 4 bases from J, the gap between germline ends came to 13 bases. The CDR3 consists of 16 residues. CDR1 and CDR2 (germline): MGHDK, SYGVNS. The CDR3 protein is CASSEYKQALGNTIYF. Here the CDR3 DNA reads TGTGCCAGCAGTGAATATAAACAGGCCCTCGGAAACACCATATATTTT.

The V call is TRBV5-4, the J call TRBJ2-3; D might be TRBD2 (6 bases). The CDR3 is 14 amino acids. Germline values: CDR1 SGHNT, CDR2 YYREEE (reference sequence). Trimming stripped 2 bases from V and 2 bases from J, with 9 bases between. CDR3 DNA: TGTGCCAGCAGCTTCGGAGGGCCCACAGATACGCAGTATTTT. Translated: CASSFGGPTDTQYF.

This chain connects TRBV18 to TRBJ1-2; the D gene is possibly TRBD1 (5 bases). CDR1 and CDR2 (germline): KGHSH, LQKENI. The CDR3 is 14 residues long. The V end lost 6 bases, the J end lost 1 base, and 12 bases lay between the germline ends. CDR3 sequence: CASSQGRINYGYTF. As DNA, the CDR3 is TGTGCCAGCTCTCAGGGACGGATTAACTATGGCTACACCTTC.